This TCR beta chain was found in a study of cytomegalovirus exposure and HLA in healthy donors. Study findings and constraints: At a 0.05 false discovery rate, a later analysis found some 17,000 TCR beta sequences to be associated with HLA alleles.

This clone has just a few counts. No antigen is known for it. The PCR employed 60 Vbeta primers together with 13 Jbeta primers. Sequencing used immunoSEQ multiplex PCR; TCRdb keeps in-frame clones, though not all of them. There are some 120,000 clones in the sample; about 10% occur only once, and less than 4% lies in the top ten. In germline, CDR1 is MNHEY, CDR2 SMNVEV (reference sequence). The CDR3 spans 16 residues. V was trimmed by 6 bases and J by 2 bases, leaving 18 bases between them. The receptor was isolated from a man in his thirties or forties in good health and CMV-seronegative. The rearrangement uses TRBV27 and TRBJ2-3; possible D gene TRBD2, 6 bases. Sequencing was carried out using PBMCs. CDR3 coding DNA: TGTGCCAGCAGCCCCGACAGTGGACTATCCACAGATACGCAGTATTTT. Protein product: CASSPDSGLSTDTQYF.